This is a list of T cell receptor beta chains from one sample in a study of blood T cell repertoires in COVID-19. Sequenced by immunoSEQ multiplex PCR; TCRdb stores in-frame clones only, minus some. This sample yields 50,000 or so clones, of which 80% to 85% are seen a single time; 7.4% belongs to the top ten. The sample comprised peripheral blood. The receptors were sampled from a man aged 60-69 years with active COVID-19. The CDR3 runs from the conserved cysteine through the conserved F or W. The order of the fields is clone size, V gene, D gene, J gene, CDR3 DNA, CDR3 protein. A D gene is named only where the DNA matches it firmly. Clone size is not always given. Where it is, it says once, few, many or a class for expanded clones.

>NA|TRBV9|TRBD1|TRBJ2-7
TGTGCCAGCAGCCCTTCAGGGGGCGATTCCTACGAGCAGTACTTC
CASSPSGGDSYEQYF
>NA|TRBV5-1|NA|TRBJ2-3
TGCGCCAGCAGCTCGGGGGGCACAGATACGCAGTATTTT
CASSSGGTDTQYF
>NA|TRBV6-5|NA|TRBJ2-2
TGTGCCAGCAGTTATCGGTCCGGGGAGCTGTTTTTT
CASSYRSGELFF
>NA|TRBV2|TRBD1|TRBJ1-5
TGTGCCAGCAGCGATGGACAGGGGGGTCAGCCCCAGCATTTT
CASSDGQGGQPQHF
>NA|TRBV15|NA|TRBJ1-1
TGTGCCACCAGCAGAGATCCGAACAGCCACACTGAAGCTTTCTTT
CATSRDPNSHTEAFF
>NA|TRBV7-2|NA|TRBJ2-5
TGTGCCAGCGTAAGAAGGGGAGGAGAGACCCAGTACTTC
CASVRRGGETQYF
>NA|TRBV6-5|NA|TRBJ1-2
TGTGCCAGCAGTCGGATGGGAGTCGGTGGCTACACCTTC
CASSRMGVGGYTF
>NA|TRBV27|NA|TRBJ2-2
TGTGCCAGCATCCCGGGGGGCGAGACGACCGGGGAGCTGTTTTTT
CASIPGGETTGELFF
>NA|TRBV28|NA|TRBJ1-1
TGTGCCAGCATGGGGCAGGGGTATAAGGTGGGCACTGAAGCTTTCTTT
CASMGQGYKVGTEAFF
>NA|TRBV2|TRBD1|TRBJ1-4
TGTGCCAGCAAGGTTGCAGGGGGGTTTTCTAATGAAAAACTGTTTTTT
CASKVAGGFSNEKLFF
>NA|TRBV28|TRBD1|TRBJ1-3
TGTGCCAGCAGTCAAACTGGGACAGATAGACTTCATTTT
CASSQTGTDRLHF
>NA|TRBV19|NA|TRBJ2-3
TGTGCCAGTAGTGGTGGGGACGGACGGGAGTTCACAGATACGCAGTATTTT
CASSGGDGREFTDTQYF
>once|TRBV4-1|TRBD2|TRBJ2-2
TGCGCCAGCAGCCCGTCGACTAGCGGGGGGGAAACCGGGGAGCTGTTTTTT
CASSPSTSGGETGELFF
>NA|TRBV7-9|NA|TRBJ1-2
TGTGCCAGCAGCCCTCGGGGGGGCGGGGGTGATGGCTATGGCTACACCTTC
CASSPRGGGGDGYGYTF
>NA|TRBV30|NA|TRBJ1-3
TGTGCCTGGAGTGGCGGGACGGGAGCTGGAAACACCATATATTTT
CAWSGGTGAGNTIYF
>NA|TRBV5-1|TRBD2|TRBJ2-5
TGCGCCAGCAGCTTAACGGGGGGGTATACGGAGACCCAGTACTTC
CASSLTGGYTETQYF
>NA|TRBV19|NA|TRBJ1-1
TGTGCCAGTAGTCTTACACGGAACACTGAAGCTTTCTTT
CASSLTRNTEAFF
>NA|TRBV19|NA|TRBJ1-5
TGTGCCACTGCCGGGGGGGGAAATAGCAATCAGCCCCAGCATTTT
CATAGGGNSNQPQHF
>once|TRBV27|NA|TRBJ2-7
TGTGCCAGCAGTTGGGCCCAGGGATCCGAGCAGTACTTC
CASSWAQGSEQYF
>few|TRBV29-1|NA|TRBJ2-2
TGCAGCGTTGAAGATTCCGGCCCAGGCTACCCCGGGGAGCTGTTTTTT
CSVEDSGPGYPGELFF
>NA|TRBV4-1|TRBD2|TRBJ2-1
TGCGCCAGCAGCCAGCGCGGGACTAGCATCGGTGAGCAGTTCTTC
CASSQRGTSIGEQFF
>NA|TRBV18|TRBD2|TRBJ2-1
TGTGCCAGCTCACCAGGACTAGCGGGAGTCAATGAGCAGTTCTTC
CASSPGLAGVNEQFF
>NA|TRBV7-9|TRBD1|TRBJ1-5
TGTGCCAGCAGCTTGGGGACAGGGGTTAATCAGCCCCAGCATTTT
CASSLGTGVNQPQHF
>NA|TRBV29-1|NA|TRBJ2-5
TGCAGCGCCCGGCGTGGGTTAGCGGAGACCCAGTACTTC
CSARRGLAETQYF
>NA|TRBV7-9|NA|TRBJ1-2
TGTGCCAGCAGCTTGCTGGGGCTCGACTATGGCTACACCTTC
CASSLLGLDYGYTF
>NA|TRBV4-3|NA|TRBJ1-3
TGCGCCAGCAGCCAAGATCTGGGGGGGGGAAACACCATATATTTT
CASSQDLGGGNTIYF
>NA|TRBV19|NA|TRBJ2-1
TGTGCCAGTAGGGATTTTAGGCTAGCCCCCAGTGAGCAGTTCTTC
CASRDFRLAPSEQFF
>NA|TRBV27|TRBD2|TRBJ2-5
TGTGCCAGCAGTTTAAGGGGGGCTAGCGGGAGACAAGAGACCCAGTACTTC
CASSLRGASGRQETQYF
>NA|TRBV19|TRBD2|TRBJ2-7
TGTGCCAGTAGTGACGGGGGGAGCGGCTCCTACGAGCAGTACTTC
CASSDGGSGSYEQYF
>NA|TRBV18|NA|TRBJ2-5
TGTGCCAGCTCACCAGTGACAGGAGAGACCCAGTACTTC
CASSPVTGETQYF
>NA|TRBV7-9|TRBD2|TRBJ2-1
TGTGCCAGCAGCACCGCTAGCGGCGCTCGCTCGGGTGAGCAGTTCTTC
CASSTASGARSGEQFF
>NA|TRBV9|NA|TRBJ2-1
TGTGCCAGCAGCGTAGTGGGACGGGGACAAAGCTCCTACAATGAGCAGTTCTTC
CASSVVGRGQSSYNEQFF
>few|TRBV6-5|NA|TRBJ2-3
TGTGCCAGCAGTCATTTAGGCACAGATACGCAGTATTTT
CASSHLGTDTQYF
>once|TRBV7-2|NA|TRBJ2-1
TGTGCCAGCAGCTTAAGTTTGGTAGCGACGAATGAGCAGTTCTTC
CASSLSLVATNEQFF
>NA|TRBV3-1/TRBV3-2|TRBD1|TRBJ1-4
TGTGCCAGCAGCCCACTGTTGGACAGGTTAAATGAAAAACTGTTTTTT
CASSPLLDRLNEKLFF
>NA|TRBV6-2/TRBV6-3|TRBD2|TRBJ2-3
TGTGCCAGCAGTTCCGGACTAGGACAAGATACGCAGTATTTT
CASSSGLGQDTQYF
>NA|TRBV3-1/TRBV3-2|NA|TRBJ1-5
TGTGCCAGCAGCCTCACGGGGGGAATTAATCAGCCCCAGCATTTT
CASSLTGGINQPQHF
>NA|TRBV4-1|TRBD1|TRBJ2-3
TGCGCCAGCAGCCCCCCTTACGGGAAGGGGGCGCTGACAGATACGCAGTATTTT
CASSPPYGKGALTDTQYF
>NA|TRBV6-5|TRBD1|TRBJ1-2
TGTGCCAGCAGTTCACAGGGGGTCTATGGCTACACCTTC
CASSSQGVYGYTF
>NA|TRBV19|NA|TRBJ1-1
TGTGCCAGTAGTATCTTCCCGGTGAACACTGAAGCTTTCTTT
CASSIFPVNTEAFF
>NA|TRBV25-1|NA|TRBJ2-7
TGTGCCAGCAGTGAATTTAACAGCAACGAGCAGTACTTC
CASSEFNSNEQYF
>NA|TRBV18|NA|TRBJ2-5
TGTGCCAGCTCACCATTGACACAGGGAGAGACCCAGTACTTC
CASSPLTQGETQYF
>NA|TRBV28|TRBD1|TRBJ1-1
TGTGCCAGCAGTTTATGGGGACAGCGGCTGCTGAACACTGAAGCTTTCTTT
CASSLWGQRLLNTEAFF
>NA|TRBV27|TRBD1|TRBJ2-7
TGTGCCAGCAGTCGCTCCTCAGCCAGGGGGCGAAGGTACGAGCAGTACTTC
CASSRSSARGRRYEQYF
>once|TRBV24-1|TRBD2|TRBJ2-5
TGTGCCACCGCTCAATCGGGGCTAGCGGGAGAAGAGACCCAGTACTTC
CATAQSGLAGEETQYF
>NA|TRBV21-1|NA|TRBJ2-5
TGTGCCAGCAGCAGCCCGACAAAAAGAGAGACCCAGTACTTC
CASSSPTKRETQYF
>few|TRBV13|TRBD1|TRBJ1-6
TGTGCCAGCAGCTTAGAGACAGGGATTAATTCACCCCTCCACTTT
CASSLETGINSPLHF